Below, one T cell receptor beta chain is given with its context. Donors counted as nominally healthy when sampled, yet unrecorded immune exposures were likely. PCR employed 60 Vbeta and 13 Jbeta primers. The method was immunoSEQ multiplex PCR; TCRdb's version includes in-frame clones alone and lacks a portion of them. The sample records 80,000 to 100,000 clones, approximately 80% being singletons. The germline V gene encodes CDR1 MNHEY and CDR2 SMNVEV (reference sequence). Between the trimmed V and J ends, which lost 4 bases and 7 bases, there was a span of 7 bases. The CDR3 extends over 12 amino acids. The data derive from a study of cytomegalovirus exposure and HLA in healthy donors. Overall study context: Of the donors genotyped, several hundred in all, 75% to 85% fell in the Caucasian-associated ancestry cluster.

The origin of this receptor is a female donor in good health and CMV-seropositive. V gene TRBV27 combines with J gene TRBJ2-2; D perhaps matches TRBD2 (5 bases). The specimen was PBMCs. CDR3 region: CASSSGGGELFF. The CDR3 nucleotides are TGTGCCAGCAGTTCCGGAGGCGGGGAGCTGTTTTTT.